The text below deals with one T cell receptor (beta chain). This sample stems from a study of glioma-infiltrating T cells after dendritic cell vaccination. Background on the study: Dendritic cell vaccination trial patients had either newly diagnosed or recurrent glioblastoma. Autologous tumor lysate-pulsed dendritic cell vaccination was given between about 2002 and 2013.

Amplification used 60 V beta primers and 13 J beta primers. The data were produced by immunoSEQ multiplex PCR, yet TCRdb's version contains in-frame clones alone and is incomplete. The data contain 85,000 to 100,000 clones, less than 85% of them singletons. The time point: after dendritic cell vaccination, including at tumor progression/relapse. All glioblastoma patients lacked an isocitrate dehydrogenase mutation. V was clipped by 0 bases and J by 6 bases; unmatched bases: 6. The CDR3 has 16 amino acids. Germline-derived CDR1 and CDR2 are SGHTA and FQGTGA. The chain carries TRBV7-3 and TRBJ2-1; 9 bases match TRBD2. Sequences were derived from blood, sampled after dendritic cell vaccination. The sequence came from a human donor with glioblastoma. CDR3 nucleotides: TGTGCCAGCAGCTTAACTGGACTAGCGCGTAGCAATGAGCAGTTCTTC. Its protein product is CASSLTGLARSNEQFF.